The clone carrying this T cell receptor (beta chain) was picked up many times. The data stem from a study of T cells after yellow fever vaccination. In the study overall: Each low-cell-number fraction was prepared by means of SMART-Seq v4 Ultra Low Input.

TCRdb reprocessed the 5' RACE reads via MiXCR and lists one record per CDR3 protein. The sample lists 500,000 to 650,000 distinct CDR3 sequences, about 12% seen once, with 15% in the top ten. The CDR3 totals 11 residues. V lost 9 bases and J 4 bases, leaving 7 bases between the germline ends. The V gene's germline CDR1 is LNHDA and CDR2 SQIVND (reference sequence). V is TRBV19 and J is TRBJ2-1; no firm D call. This receptor was taken from a man younger than 40 who received the YFV17D yellow fever vaccine. The specimen was PBMCs, collected on the day of the yellow fever booster vaccination. The CDR3 DNA reads TGTGCCAGCACAAGGTACAATGAGCAGTTCTTC. It is translated as CASTRYNEQFF.